This is a list of T cell receptor beta chains from one sample in a study of identical twins. TCRdb independently ran MiXCR on the 5' RACE reads; one entry per CDR3 protein. This table holds under 900,000 distinct CDR3 sequences, roughly an eighth found once. This same sample was also taken into another study, of yellow fever vaccine responses in identical twins.

Source material: PBMCs. These receptors originate from a woman between 18 and 29 years old in good health. CDR3s include the opening cysteine and the closing phenylalanine or tryptophan. A D gene is named only where the DNA matches it firmly. Rows give clone size only sometimes, using once, few, many, or a class for an expanded clone.

>-|TRBJ2-2|many|TRBV24-1
TGTGCCACCAGTGATTTGGGCAGGGTCACGAACACCGGGGAGCTGTTTTTT
CATSDLGRVTNTGELFF
>-|TRBJ2-1|few|TRBV19
TGTGCCAGTAACACGGGACAAGCGATGAACAATGAGCAGTTCTTC
CASNTGQAMNNEQFF
>-|TRBJ2-5|many|TRBV5-8
TGTGCCAGCAGCTTGTTCGGGTTAGGAGGTCGCCAAGAGACCCAGTACTTC
CASSLFGLGGRQETQYF
>-|TRBJ2-5|few|TRBV12-3/TRBV12-4
TGTGCCAGCAGCTTATCCGGGACTTCGTACTTC
CASSLSGTSYF
>TRBD2|TRBJ2-5|few|TRBV5-1
TGCGCCAGCAGCTTTAGCGGGAGAAGAGAGACCCAGTACTTC
CASSFSGRRETQYF
>-|TRBJ2-5|many|TRBV25-1
TGTGCCAGCAGTGAGGCGGAGACCCAGTACTTC
CASSEAETQYF
>TRBD2|TRBJ2-7|few|TRBV4-1
TGCGCCAGCAGCCAAGATCACGGGAGGGAGGCCTACGAGCAGTACTTC
CASSQDHGREAYEQYF
>-|TRBJ1-2|-|TRBV2
TGTGCCAGCAGTGAGGAGGGGCCCCTCTATGGCTACACCTTC
CASSEEGPLYGYTF
>-|TRBJ2-1|few|TRBV10-3
TGTGCCATCAGTGGGAGAGCGGGCCAGGGTAAAACTAATGAGCAGTTCTTC
CAISGRAGQGKTNEQFF
>-|TRBJ2-1|-|TRBV28
TGTGCCAGCAGTAAACTCCAGGAAGAGGGTTACAATGAGCAGTTCTTC
CASSKLQEEGYNEQFF
>-|TRBJ2-5|few|TRBV20-1
TGCAGTGCTAGAGTTGTGGGGGTGGAGACCCAGTACTTC
CSARVVGVETQYF
>TRBD2|TRBJ2-3|many|TRBV10-3
TGTGCCATCAGCTTAGCGGGGGCTGGCACAGATACGCAGTATTTT
CAISLAGAGTDTQYF
>TRBD1|TRBJ1-5|few|TRBV20-1
TGCAGTGCTTCCCCAGGGGGCGGGTTTAACAATCAGCCCCAGCATTTT
CSASPGGGFNNQPQHF
>TRBD2|TRBJ2-2|many|TRBV20-1
TGCAGTGCGCCGACTAGCGGGAACACCGGGGAGCTGTTTTTT
CSAPTSGNTGELFF
>-|TRBJ2-3|few|TRBV7-9
TGTGCCAGCAGCTTAGGGCCTTCCGAGCTCACAGATACGCAGTATTTT
CASSLGPSELTDTQYF
>TRBD2|TRBJ2-1|few|TRBV14
TGTGCCAGCAGCCAAGCAGGCGGGAGGGCCTACAATGAGCAGTTCTTC
CASSQAGGRAYNEQFF
>-|TRBJ2-3|-|TRBV24-1
TGTGCCACCAGCGATCCATCGGGGGTTATCGCAGATACGCAGTATTTT
CATSDPSGVIADTQYF
>-|TRBJ1-5|few|TRBV24-1
TGTGCCACCAGTGAAGGAGGCGGGGTGGTAAATCAGCCCCAGCATTTT
CATSEGGGVVNQPQHF